A single sample gave rise to the 28 T cell receptor beta chains below, sequenced in a study of cytomegalovirus exposure and HLA in healthy donors. Both 60 Vbeta primers and 13 Jbeta primers went into the PCR. Generated by immunoSEQ multiplex PCR, the TCRdb table keeps only in-frame clones and is missing some. The sample holds some 200,000 clones, roughly 80% seen once. Specimen: PBMCs. All receptors come from a man aged 35-49 years in good health and CMV-seropositive.

In its sample, this clone was seen a few times. This chain uses TRBV9 with TRBJ2-5; 7 bases are shared with TRBD1. CDR1 is SGDLS and CDR2 is YYNGEE in the germline V gene. The CDR3 sequence is 14 residues long. V was pared by 0 bases and J by 4 bases, with 3 bases of the junction left unmatched. The CDR3: CASSVEGGTETQYF. CDR3 sequence (DNA): TGTGCCAGCAGCGTAGAAGGGGGCACAGAGACCCAGTACTTC.

The V call is TRBV5-4, the J call TRBJ1-2; D uncertain. Per the germline V gene, CDR1 is SGHNT and CDR2 is YYREEE (reference sequence). The CDR3 is 13 residues long. V was shortened by 4 bases and J by 2 bases, with 9 bases between the two germline ends. The CDR3 protein is CASSTTENYGYTF. The CDR3 DNA is TGTGCCAGCAGCACCACAGAGAACTATGGCTACACCTTC.

The chain recombines TRBV19 with TRBJ1-5, with 7 bases aligning to TRBD1. After removal of 4 bases from V and 5 bases from J, the junction contained 14 bases not matched to a gene. Germline assignment: CDR1 LNHDA and CDR2 SQIVND (reference sequence). The CDR3 has 17 residues. In DNA form, the CDR3 reads TGTGCCAGTAGTAAGGAGAGGGGGCCCACCCCGGATCAGCCCCAGCATTTT. Protein: CASSKERGPTPDQPQHF.

The CDR3 DNA sequence: TGTGCCAGCATTCCGAGACAGGGACCGAACACTGAAGCTTTCTTT. This translates into CASIPRQGPNTEAFF. The chain has TRBV5-8 and TRBJ1-1; TRBD1 aligns across 7 bases. CDR3 size: 15 residues. In germline, CDR1 is SGHTS, CDR2 YDEGEE. The V segment lost 6 bases and the J segment 1 base; nucleotides outside the gene matches: 9.

This clone is a singleton in its sample. Sequence at one end of the junction differs from germline and may be a read error. The V call is TRBV7-9, the J call TRBJ2-6; 12 bases agree with TRBD2. The CDR3 is 18 amino acids. Germline V CDR1 and CDR2: SEHNR, FQNEAQ (reference sequence). CDR3 protein: CSSSQGPSGGVGANVLTF. In DNA, the CDR3 is TGTTCCAGCAGCCAAGGGCCTAGCGGGGGGGTGGGGGCCAACGTCCTGACTTTC.

Points on this clone: Compared with germline, one end of the junction differs, possibly owing to a read error. This rearrangement joins TRBV7-7 to TRBJ1-1; 7 positions match TRBD1. This CDR3 contains 13 residues. From germline, CDR1 is SSHAT and CDR2 FNYEAQ (reference sequence). CDR3 bases: TGTGCTAGCAGCAAGACAGGGAGAACTGAAGCTTTCTTT. Translated: CASSKTGRTEAFF.

The rearrangement joins TRBV15 to TRBJ1-5, with no clear D. The CDR3 runs to 15 residues. Germline loops: CDR1 LNHNV, CDR2 YYDKDF (reference sequence). The germline V and J ends were trimmed by 4 bases and 2 bases, with 12 bases remaining between them. CDR3 nucleotides: TGTGCCACCAGCACGCTGGGCGCGCGCAATCAGCCCCAGCATTTT. Residues: CATSTLGARNQPQHF.

The chain links TRBV5-1 to TRBJ2-1; TRBD2 aligns across 9 bases. The V and J ends lost 3 bases and 7 bases, in that order; junction bases with no gene match: 11. Per germline, CDR1 SGHRS and CDR2 YFSETQ. The CDR3 is 16 residues long. The CDR3: CASSWDSSGVGNEQFF. CDR3 nucleotides: TGCGCCAGCAGCTGGGACTCTAGCGGGGTTGGGAATGAGCAGTTCTTC.

The genes are TRBV5-5 and TRBJ2-3; D not resolved. CDR1 is SGHKS, CDR2 YYEKEE, per germline (reference sequence). The ends were cut back, 2 bases at V and 1 base at J, with 8 bases in the middle. The CDR3 is made up of 14 amino acids. The CDR3 DNA sequence: TGTGCCAGCAGCTTCGAGGCGGGCACAGATACGCAGTATTTT. Its protein is CASSFEAGTDTQYF.

The V call is TRBV27, the J call TRBJ1-5; 9 bases fit TRBD1. Losses at the gene ends were 6 bases for V and 3 bases for J; bases not matched to a gene: 6. This CDR3 spans 15 amino acids. Germline assignment: CDR1 MNHEY and CDR2 SMNVEV (reference sequence). CDR3 DNA: TGTGCCAGCAGAGTTGGACAGGGGACCAATCAGCCCCAGCATTTT. It specifies CASRVGQGTNQPQHF.

This chain connects TRBV7-2 to TRBJ2-5; 7 nucleotides line up with TRBD1. Looked up from germline, CDR1 is SGHTA and CDR2 is FQGNSA. V shed 1 base, J shed 4 bases, and the junction held 0 bases outside the gene matches. The CDR3 spans 13 residues. CDR3 region: CASSLGTGETQYF. DNA for the CDR3: TGTGCCAGCAGCTTAGGGACAGGAGAGACCCAGTACTTC.

In the case of this clone: Mismatch with germline at one junction end may stem from a read error. The CDR3 loop reads CAGSEWDRARDEQFF. DNA for the CDR3: TGTGCCGGCAGTGAATGGGACAGGGCTAGGGATGAGCAGTTCTTC. The V and J genes are TRBV25-1 and TRBJ2-1; 9 bases agree with TRBD1. This CDR3 comprises 15 residues. Germline V gene data show CDR1 as MGHDK and CDR2 as SYGVNS.

The chain has TRBV7-8 and TRBJ2-1; tentatively, D is TRBD1 (6 bases). CDR1 and CDR2 (germline): SGHVS, FQNEAQ. V was cut by 7 bases and J by 9 bases, with 22 bases left in between. There are 15 residues in the CDR3. The CDR3 loop is CASITLEGELGEQFF. CDR3 coding DNA: TGTGCCAGCATCACATTAGAGGGGGAATTGGGTGAGCAGTTCTTC.

The chain combines TRBV27 with TRBJ1-1; 8 bases agree with TRBD1. Trimming removed 8 bases from V and 0 bases from J; junction bases left unmatched: 2. The CDR3 length is 13 residues. From germline, CDR1 is MNHEY and CDR2 SMNVEV (reference sequence). The CDR3 reads CASRQGLNTEAFF. CDR3 nucleotides: TGTGCCAGCCGACAGGGGCTGAACACTGAAGCTTTCTTT.

The chain has TRBV4-1 and TRBJ2-5, with a weak D call TRBD1 (5 bases). The DNA end is more similar to TRBJ2-7, so the J call may be wrong. The CDR3 runs to 13 residues. CDR1 is MGHRA, CDR2 YSYEKL, per germline. CDR3 region: CASSQLGADEQYF. CDR3 sequence (DNA): TGCGCCAGCAGCCAACTAGGGGCAGACGAGCAGTACTTC.

V and J are TRBV5-1 and TRBJ2-7, with D maybe TRBD1 (6 bases). The CDR3 consists of 13 residues. V was trimmed by 4 bases and J by 0 bases, leaving 8 bases between them. Germline V CDR1 and CDR2: SGHRS, YFSETQ. The CDR3 protein is CASSTGPSYEQYF. The CDR3 DNA reads as TGCGCCAGCAGCACAGGGCCCTCCTACGAGCAGTACTTC.

The J gene is TRBJ1-1, the V gene TRBV9, with D perhaps matching TRBD1 (6 bases). The CDR3 runs to 14 residues. V was pared by 4 bases and J by 1 base, with 11 bases between. Looked up from germline, CDR1 is SGDLS and CDR2 is YYNGEE. In nucleotides, the CDR3 is TGTGCCAGCAGCAAGGGACATAGGAACACTGAAGCTTTCTTT. It yields the protein CASSKGHRNTEAFF.

The chain combines TRBV29-1 with TRBJ1-1; D uncertain. V gave up 5 bases and J gave up 5 bases, with 15 bases separating them. This CDR3 is 13 amino acids long. The germline V gene has CDR1 SQVTM and CDR2 ANQGSEA. The CDR3 sequence: CSVMAQAGTEAFF. In nucleotides, the CDR3 is TGCAGCGTTATGGCTCAGGCGGGGACTGAAGCTTTCTTT.

This rearrangement joins TRBV28 to TRBJ1-5; maybe TRBD1 (5 bases). The CDR3 length is 13 residues. The germline V gene encodes CDR1 MDHEN and CDR2 SYDVKM. With 10 bases removed from V and 3 bases from J, the gap between germline ends came to 13 bases. CDR3 amino acids: CATGPFYNQPQHF. The DNA of the CDR3 is TGTGCCACAGGGCCTTTTTACAATCAGCCCCAGCATTTT.

The V and J genes are TRBV7-2 and TRBJ1-1, with TRBD1 matching over 7 bases. CDR1 SGHTA and CDR2 FQGNSA come from the germline V gene. The J segment lost 1 base and the V segment lost 8 bases, leaving 13 bases of the junction unmatched. The CDR3 has 16 residues. Here the CDR3 DNA reads TGTGCCAGCGACCAAGACAGGGAAAGAAAGAACACTGAAGCTTTCTTT. Translated, it gives CASDQDRERKNTEAFF.

This clone was seen a handful of times. This sequence joins TRBV19 and TRBJ1-5; 9 bases align to TRBD1. V dropped 7 bases and J dropped 4; count of bases not matched to a gene: 5. Germline V gene lookup returns CDR1 LNHDA and CDR2 SQIVND (reference sequence). This CDR3 comprises 14 residues. As DNA, the CDR3 is TGTGCCAGTAAAGAACAGGGGGCGAATCAGCCCCAGCATTTT. Amino acid sequence: CASKEQGANQPQHF.

V is TRBV5-6 and J is TRBJ2-3; TRBD2 might be the D (7 bases). Germline V gene lookup returns CDR1 SGHDT and CDR2 YYEEEE. V lost 1 base, J lost 0 bases, and 18 bases lay in between. This CDR3 region has 18 residues. CDR3 bases: TGTGCCAGCAGCTTGAGTAAGGGGGGGCTGCTTAGCACAGATACGCAGTATTTT. Translating it yields CASSLSKGGLLSTDTQYF.

For the CDR3, the DNA is TGTGCCTGGAGTGCGGACAGGGGCTCCTCCCTTGACAGGGGCTCCTACAATGAGCAGTTCTTC. The encoded protein is CAWSADRGSSLDRGSYNEQFF. J is TRBJ2-1 and V is TRBV30; TRBD1 aligns across 9 bases. Germline V gives CDR1 GTSNPN, CDR2 SVGIG (reference sequence). The CDR3 extends over 21 amino acids. V lost 1 base to trimming and J lost 0 bases; unmatched junction nucleotides: 19.

The gene calls are TRBV19 and TRBJ2-3; TRBD2 aligns across 9 bases. The V and J ends lost 3 bases and 8 bases, in that order; junction bases with no gene match: 9. The length of the CDR3 is 15 residues. Germline-derived CDR1 and CDR2 are LNHDA and SQIVND (reference sequence). The chain's CDR3 is CASSISSGAAATQYF. The CDR3 nucleotides are TGTGCCAGTAGTATTTCTAGCGGGGCGGCGGCTACGCAGTATTTT.

CDR3 DNA sequence: TGTGCCAGCAGGGCTAGCGGGCAAGAGACCCAGTACTTC. It translates to CASRASGQETQYF. This rearrangement joins TRBV6-1 to TRBJ2-5, with TRBD2 matching 8 bases. After removal of 6 bases from V and 2 bases from J, the junction contained 2 bases not matched to a gene. The length of the CDR3 is 13 residues. The V gene's germline CDR1 is MNHNS and CDR2 SASEGT.

Turning to this clone: This specimen includes other DNA sequences encoding the same CDR3. The chain combines TRBV5-4 with TRBJ2-3, with 14 bases aligning to TRBD2. Per the germline V gene, CDR1 is SGHNT and CDR2 is YYREEE (reference sequence). V lost 4 bases, J lost 2 bases, and 3 bases stayed unmatched. The CDR3 totals 16 residues. CDR3 loop: CASSLGLAGATDTQYF. DNA of the CDR3: TGTGCCAGCAGCCTGGGACTAGCGGGGGCCACAGATACGCAGTATTTT.

This chain uses TRBV18 with TRBJ1-1, with unresolved D. Deletions cut 0 bases from V and 7 bases from J, with 15 bases between. The CDR3 is 15 residues long. Per germline, CDR1 KGHSH and CDR2 LQKENI. In nucleotides, the CDR3 is TGTGCCAGCTCACCACCGTCTAAGGGAGGAGGTGAAGCTTTCTTT. Translated, it gives CASSPPSKGGGEAFF.

Comments on this clone: An end of the junction does not agree with germline; a read error may underlie this. The chain links TRBV28 to TRBJ2-1; 15 bases agree with TRBD2. Germline CDR1 is MDHEN and CDR2 is SYDVKM. CDR3 length: 13 residues. The CDR3 loop is CASSLGLAGGFVF. CDR3 sequence (DNA): TGTGCCAGCAGTCTTGGACTAGCGGGGGGGTTTGTCTTC.